This T cell receptor beta chain emerged from a study of identical twins. This CDR3 contains 14 residues. V lost 2 bases to trimming and J lost 2 bases, with 9 bases between them. The V gene's germline CDR1 is LGHDT and CDR2 YNNKEL (reference sequence). TCRdb fed the 5' RACE reads into MiXCR, producing one record per CDR3 protein. The data contain fewer than 500,000 distinct CDR3 sequences, roughly 24% of them singletons. The sample was also reused in another study, on T cells expressing NK-cell markers.

The chain couples TRBV3-1 to TRBJ1-1; TRBD1 is a possible D gene (5 bases). Sequenced material: CD4+ T cells sorted from blood. This TCR was recovered from a young woman in good health. CDR3 nucleotides: TGTGCCAGCAGCCAATACGGGACTAACACTGAAGCTTTCTTT. This codes for CASSQYGTNTEAFF.